This T cell receptor (beta chain) comes out of a study of blood T cell repertoires in COVID-19. Study background: Cohort 3 recovered donors had two negative PCRs, clearance, or symptom resolution.

In germline, CDR1 is SGHTA, CDR2 FQGTGA. This CDR3 has 15 amino acids. The junction had 8 bases not matched to a gene; V was cut back by 5 bases and J by 4 bases. Assay: immunoSEQ multiplex PCR; the TCRdb copy retains only in-frame clones and omits some. The repertoire has approximately 150,000 clones, approximately 80% of them found once; the top ten carry under 4.5%. In this sample, this clone turned up a few times. The origin of this receptor is a man aged 50-59 years in a cohort exposed to, infected with or recovered from COVID-19 (not recorded which). The specimen was PBMCs or T cells enriched from blood (not recorded which). The chain is built from TRBV7-3 and TRBJ2-3; 8 bases match TRBD2. CDR3 nucleotides: TGTGCCAGCAGCCTCGGACTAGCATCAGCAGATACGCAGTATTTT. Translation: CASSLGLASADTQYF.